This T cell receptor (beta chain) was retrieved from a study of response to subunit inactivated influenza vaccine. The CDR3 runs to 14 residues. Germline-derived CDR1 and CDR2 are SQVTM and ANQGSEA. Germline trimming cut 5 bases from V and 2 bases from J; bases unmatched to any gene: 9. Each CDR3 protein is one row after TCRdb ran MiXCR on the RT-PCR reads. This sample has 150,000 to 200,000 distinct CDR3 sequences; about 12% occur once, and the top ten carry over 25%. These data were also filed under a second study, of T cells expressing NK-cell markers. This second study notes: With UMIs, 5'RACE template switching was used to make TCR beta cDNA. Sorted CD3+CD56+NKG2C+, CD3+CD56+NKG2C- and CD3+CD56-NKG2C+ T-cell subsets were beta-chain profiled. Only alpha-beta TCR T cells were sorted in several experiments, using an anti-gamma-delta TCR antibody. CD8+ T cells in 5 or 6 donors included dominant NKG2C+ clonotypes at 1.0-7.0%.

The material was CD8+ T cells sorted from PBMCs, obtained 12 days after vaccination. The chain uses TRBV29-1 and TRBJ2-7, with 7 nucleotides matching TRBD1. The TCR originated in a man over 45 who received an inactivated influenza vaccine. CDR3 in DNA: TGCAGCGTTATCACCGGGACAGCGACCTACGAGCAGTACTTC. Encoded protein: CSVITGTATYEQYF.